One and the same sample provided the 20 T cell receptor beta chains below, sequenced in a study of blood T cell repertoires in COVID-19. Only in-frame clones appear in the TCRdb table, and some are missing; sequencing was by immunoSEQ multiplex PCR. The table records tens of thousands of clones, approximately 86% of them present only once. The specimen was peripheral blood. Receptors were obtained from a man in his sixties with acute or convalescent COVID-19.

V usage is TRBV5-4 and J usage is TRBJ2-1; D possibly corresponds to TRBD2 (7 bases). The CDR3 has 15 amino acids. Germline V CDR1 and CDR2: SGHNT, YYREEE (reference sequence). Trimming stripped 1 base from V and 7 bases from J, with 15 bases between. For the CDR3, the DNA is TGTGCCAGCAGCTTGCTTTTCGGGGGGCTGAATGAGCAGTTCTTC. Its protein is CASSLLFGGLNEQFF.

The chain uses TRBV5-6 and TRBJ1-2, with 11 bases identical to TRBD1. The CDR3 is 16 residues long. Germline CDR1 and CDR2: SGHDT and YYEEEE. The J segment lost 2 bases and the V segment lost 4 bases, leaving 7 bases of the junction unmatched. In nucleotides, the CDR3 is TGTGCCAGCAGCCCGGGGACAGGGGGGAGGAACTATGGCTACACCTTC. It is translated as CASSPGTGGRNYGYTF.

The J gene is TRBJ1-4, the V gene TRBV5-1; D uncertain. The CDR3 consists of 15 residues. The V and J ends lost 1 base and 6 bases respectively, with 13 bases between them. From germline, CDR1 is SGHRS and CDR2 YFSETQ. DNA of the CDR3: TGCGCCAGCAGCTTGAATTCCGGGAAGGATGAAAAACTGTTTTTT. This translates into CASSLNSGKDEKLFF.

The rearrangement uses TRBV27 and TRBJ2-5; 11 bases map to TRBD2. The CDR3 contains 15 residues. Germline CDR1 and CDR2: MNHEY and SMNVEV (reference sequence). V gave up 4 bases and J gave up 7 bases; unmatched junction bases: 8. This chain's CDR3 is CASSSSLAGARTQYF. DNA for the CDR3: TGTGCCAGCAGTTCCTCACTAGCGGGGGCCCGGACCCAGTACTTC.

The chain joins TRBV5-6 to TRBJ2-7; 7 bases map to TRBD1. V lost 3 bases, J lost 1 base, and 4 bases stayed unmatched. CDR3 length: 14 residues. Germline assignment: CDR1 SGHDT and CDR2 YYEEEE. The CDR3: CASSSQGESYEQYF. The CDR3 coding sequence is TGTGCCAGCAGCTCTCAGGGGGAGTCCTACGAGCAGTACTTC.

The chain links TRBV5-8 to TRBJ2-6; 8 bases match TRBD1. CDR1 is SGHTS, CDR2 YDEGEE, per germline. V lost 4 bases, J lost 0 bases, and 6 bases stayed unmatched. This CDR3 is built from 17 residues. The CDR3 sequence: CASSPRTGRSGANVLTF. In nucleotides, the CDR3 is TGTGCCAGCAGCCCGCGGACAGGGCGCTCTGGGGCCAACGTCCTGACTTTC.

This clone was counted a few times. V is TRBV10-2 and J is TRBJ1-1; possible D gene TRBD1, 6 bases. The CDR3 runs to 12 residues. Deletions cut 6 bases from V and 6 bases from J, with 11 bases between. Germline loops: CDR1 WSHSY, CDR2 SAAADI. CDR3: CASSVGASEAFF. CDR3 bases: TGCGCCAGCAGCGTGGGGGCCTCTGAAGCTTTCTTT.

This sequence joins TRBV2 and TRBJ2-7, with TRBD1 as a possible D gene (6 bases). Trimming shortened V by 4 bases and J by 6 bases, and 16 bases separated the two germline ends. Germline-derived CDR1 and CDR2 are SNHLY and FYNNEI. This CDR3 spans 14 amino acids. The CDR3 sequence is CASSGSGRGGEQYF. The DNA for the CDR3 is TGTGCCAGCAGTGGTTCGGGGAGAGGGGGCGAGCAGTACTTC.

This clone was seen once. The CDR3 DNA reads as TGCAGTGCTAGTAGTCTCGGGAGCGGGAGCTCCTACGAGCAGTACTTC. It specifies CSASSLGSGSSYEQYF. The rearrangement uses TRBV20-1 and TRBJ2-7; 8 bases fit TRBD2. This CDR3 has 16 residues. Germline CDR1 DFQATT, CDR2 SNEGSKA (reference sequence). With 3 bases clipped from V and 0 bases from J, the junction kept 10 bases outside the gene matches.

The chain is built from TRBV6-5 and TRBJ2-3; 7 bases fit TRBD2. Germline V gene data show CDR1 as MNHEY and CDR2 as SVGAGI. The CDR3 length is 15 residues. The V segment lost 7 bases and the J segment 5 bases; nucleotides outside the gene matches: 12. This chain's CDR3 is CASIGRSSGKDTQYF. DNA of the CDR3: TGTGCCAGCATCGGTCGGTCTAGCGGAAAAGATACGCAGTATTTT.

The V and J genes are TRBV27 and TRBJ1-1; 10 positions match TRBD1. The CDR3 covers 14 residues. The germline V gene encodes CDR1 MNHEY and CDR2 SMNVEV (reference sequence). Germline trimming cut 7 bases from V and 4 bases from J; bases unmatched to any gene: 6. The CDR3 nucleotides are TGTGCCAGCAAGACAGGGGGCAGTTTCACTGAAGCTTTCTTT. Its protein is CASKTGGSFTEAFF.

The chain has TRBV4-1 and TRBJ1-4; 10 bases are shared with TRBD1. The CDR3 length is 16 residues. Trimming took 1 base from V and 8 from J; bases not matched to a gene: 7. The germline gives CDR1 MGHRA, CDR2 YSYEKL. This CDR3 is CASSQVGGQGSEKLFF. Here the CDR3 DNA reads TGCGCCAGCAGCCAAGTTGGGGGACAGGGGAGCGAAAAACTGTTTTTT.

The chain uses TRBV19 and TRBJ1-1, with D maybe TRBD1 (6 bases). Per the germline V gene, CDR1 is LNHDA and CDR2 is SQIVND (reference sequence). V was clipped by 2 bases and J by 5 bases, with 15 bases between them. The CDR3 sequence is 15 residues long. The DNA for the CDR3 is TGTGCCAGTAGTATACAGGGGATGGGTGTTACTGAAGCTTTCTTT. Its translation: CASSIQGMGVTEAFF.

This clone came up a few times. The CDR3 sequence is CASSSPQGNTEAFF. The CDR3 DNA is TGTGCCAGCAGTTCTCCCCAGGGCAATACTGAAGCTTTCTTT. V is TRBV28 and J is TRBJ1-1; D is perhaps TRBD1 (5 bases). The V and J ends lost 4 bases and 5 bases respectively, with 14 bases between them. Looked up from germline, CDR1 is MDHEN and CDR2 is SYDVKM. The CDR3 consists of 14 residues.

The chain combines TRBV9 with TRBJ1-3, with D possibly TRBD1 on 5 matching bases. This CDR3 is 16 amino acids long. V was clipped by 0 bases and J by 0 bases, with 10 bases between them. Germline CDR1 and CDR2: SGDLS and YYNGEE. CDR3: CASSVGRAFSGNTIYF. CDR3 nucleotide sequence: TGTGCCAGCAGCGTAGGCAGGGCCTTCTCTGGAAACACCATATATTTT. The entire variable domain, with the rest obtained from reference TRBV9 and TRBJ1-3, is as follows: DSGVTQTPKHLITATGQRVTLRCSPRSGDLSVYWYQQSLDQGLQFLIQYYNGEERAKGNILERFSAQQFPDLHSELNLSSLELGDSALYFCASSVGRAFSGNTIYFGEGSWLTVV.

The chain has TRBV23-1 and TRBJ1-5, with a tentative D call TRBD1 (5 bases). TRBV23-1 is identified as an open reading frame with a role that is uncertain. This CDR3 has 17 amino acids. V was shortened by 2 bases and J by 3 bases, with 17 bases between the two germline ends. The CDR3 is CASSQPRGKALNQPQHF. CDR3 DNA sequence: TGCGCCAGCAGTCAACCCCGGGGGAAGGCCCTCAATCAGCCCCAGCATTTT.

This clone was recorded a few times. The rearrangement links TRBV7-9 to TRBJ2-3; the D is unclear. The CDR3 covers 17 residues. Germline V CDR1 and CDR2: SEHNR, FQNEAQ (reference sequence). The V end was cut by 4 bases, the J end by 2 bases, with 19 bases between. CDR3 DNA: TGTGCCAGCAGCTCACCCCCTAACCCCTATGACACAGATACGCAGTATTTT. It specifies CASSSPPNPYDTDTQYF.

The rearrangement joins TRBV6-1 to TRBJ1-1; unclear D gene. The CDR3 is 12 residues long. The germline gives CDR1 MNHNS, CDR2 SASEGT. The V gene lost 2 bases and the J gene lost 3 bases, with 4 bases spanning the gap. The CDR3 loop reads CASSESYTEAFF. The CDR3 DNA is TGTGCCAGCAGTGAATCTTACACTGAAGCTTTCTTT.

This chain links TRBV3-1 (or the pseudogene TRBV3-2) with TRBJ1-1; D might be TRBD1 (5 bases). The CDR3 spans 13 residues. Germline CDR1 and CDR2: LGHDT and YNNKEL (reference sequence). The ends were cut back, 2 bases at V and 6 bases at J, with 10 bases in the middle. CDR3 sequence: CASSQKRGSEAFF. For the CDR3, the DNA is TGTGCCAGCAGCCAAAAAAGGGGCTCTGAAGCTTTCTTT.

The CDR3 region is CAWSRQGGQPQHF. CDR3 nucleotides: TGTGCCTGGAGTAGGCAGGGTGGTCAGCCCCAGCATTTT. This chain connects TRBV30 to TRBJ1-5; possible D gene TRBD1, 5 bases. V dropped 2 bases and J dropped 6 bases, with 11 bases sitting between them. CDR1 is GTSNPN and CDR2 is SVGIG in the germline V gene (reference sequence). This CDR3 comprises 13 residues.